The 8 T cell receptor beta chains in this list originate from one sample, sequenced in a study of cytomegalovirus exposure and HLA in healthy donors. The assay was immunoSEQ multiplex PCR, and TCRdb's table has in-frame clones only and misses some. The table shows 68,000 or so clones, with around 95% occurring only once. Sequencing was carried out using PBMCs. These receptors were taken from a man between 18 and 29 years old in good health and CMV-seronegative.

The V and J genes are TRBV11-3 and TRBJ2-1, with D perhaps TRBD2 (6 bases). V shed 5 bases and J shed 7 bases, with 15 bases lying between them. The CDR3 spans 14 residues. Germline V gene sequence: CDR1 SGHNT, CDR2 YENEEA. The DNA for the CDR3 is TGTGCCAGCAGCCCAGCCGCGGGAAGTAATGAGCAGTTCTTC. As protein: CASSPAAGSNEQFF.

The chain is built from TRBV6-4 and TRBJ1-6; TRBD1 aligns across 8 bases. There are 15 residues in the CDR3. The trim removed 6 bases at V and 0 bases at J, leaving 1 base unmatched. Germline V gives CDR1 MRHNA, CDR2 SNTAGT. The CDR3 nucleotides read TGTGCCAGCAGGGGACAGGCCTCCTATAATTCACCCCTCCACTTT. Translated: CASRGQASYNSPLHF.

The J gene is TRBJ2-1, the V gene TRBV15; D uncertain. Germline CDR1 reads LNHNV; CDR2 reads YYDKDF (reference sequence). This CDR3 region has 17 residues. V lost 0 bases and J 0 bases, leaving 12 bases between the germline ends. The DNA for the CDR3 is TGTGCCACCAGCAGAGAGGTGGGCAAGAGCTCCTACAATGAGCAGTTCTTC. This codes for CATSREVGKSSYNEQFF.

The chain employs TRBV19 and TRBJ2-1; unclear D gene. The V end was cut by 1 base, the J end by 0 bases, with 13 bases between. This CDR3 has 17 amino acids. In germline, CDR1 is LNHDA, CDR2 SQIVND (reference sequence). The CDR3: CASSIARSYRSYNEQFF. DNA of the CDR3: TGTGCCAGTAGTATAGCCAGGTCCTACCGCTCCTACAATGAGCAGTTCTTC. The full variable domain, in which reference TRBV19 and TRBJ2-1 provide the parts outside the CDR3, is DGGITQSPKYLFRKEGQNVTLSCEQNLNHDAMYWYRQDPGQGLRLIYYSQIVNDFQKGDIAEGYSVSREKKESFPLTVTSAQKNPTAFYLCASSIARSYRSYNEQFFGPGTRLTVL.

V usage is TRBV6-6 and J usage is TRBJ1-1; 9 bases map to TRBD1. The CDR3 has 16 residues. Germline values: CDR1 MNHNY, CDR2 SVGAGI (reference sequence). V lost 6 bases and J lost 2; bases outside the gene matches: 10. The CDR3 is CASRPGTGSANTEAFF. For the CDR3, the DNA is TGTGCCAGCAGACCCGGGACAGGGAGTGCAAACACTGAAGCTTTCTTT.

The rearrangement joins TRBV28 to TRBJ2-7; possibly TRBD2 for D (5 bases). The CDR3 has 13 amino acids. V lost 8 bases to trimming and J lost 2 bases, with 13 bases between them. Germline V gene lookup returns CDR1 MDHEN and CDR2 SYDVKM. The CDR3 sequence is CASGGHRAYEQYF. The CDR3, as DNA: TGTGCCAGCGGCGGGCACAGAGCCTACGAGCAGTACTTC.

This sequence joins TRBV5-5 and TRBJ2-5, with 7 bases matching TRBD2. CDR1 SGHKS and CDR2 YYEKEE come from the germline V gene (reference sequence). With V trimmed by 7 bases and J by 4 bases, 10 bases remained unmatched. The CDR3 contains 14 residues. The CDR3 reads CASSVAGGRETQYF. The CDR3, as DNA: TGTGCCAGCTCCGTTGCTGGCGGGAGAGAGACCCAGTACTTC. The variable domain in full, completed from reference TRBV5-5 and TRBJ2-5, reads DAGVTQSPTHLIKTRGQQVTLRCSPISGHKSVSWYQQVLGQGPQFIFQYYEKEERGRGNFPDRFSARQFPNYSSELNVNALLLGDSALYLCASSVAGGRETQYFGPGTRLLVL.

This chain connects TRBV2 to TRBJ1-5; 7 bases fit TRBD1. The J segment lost 6 bases and the V segment lost 3 bases, leaving 2 bases of the junction unmatched. The CDR3 spans 13 residues. CDR1 and CDR2 (germline): SNHLY, FYNNEI. The CDR3 DNA is TGTGCCAGCAGTGACCAGGGGGGTCAGCCCCAGCATTTT. It translates to CASSDQGGQPQHF.